The source of this T cell receptor beta chain is a study of blood T cell repertoires in COVID-19. For the study at large: The samples span acute and convalescent COVID-19 from the United States, Italy and Spain. Nucleic acid was either cDNA or gDNA, and it came from T cells, B-cell-depleted T cells, or PBMCs.

Trimming took 3 bases from V and 6 from J; bases not matched to a gene: 5. Germline V gene data show CDR1 as SGHVS and CDR2 as FQNEAQ. The CDR3 is made up of 14 amino acids. Original methodology: Researchers report that nucleated cell counts were estimated from reference gene primer amplification. Data came from immunoSEQ multiplex PCR; TCRdb stores just in-frame clones and leaves some out. V, J and clone size were drawn from that table, and D and trimming were deduced from the DNA. The data show under 200,000 clones, with over 75% seen just once and 6.5% to 8% held by the top ten. This sequence was found in a man between 65 and 85 years old with active or convalescent COVID-19. Source material: peripheral blood. The V gene is TRBV7-8, the J gene TRBJ1-2, with 9 bases matching TRBD1. The CDR3 sequence: CASSFERTGDGYTF. The CDR3 region has the DNA TGTGCCAGCAGCTTCGAAAGGACAGGGGATGGCTACACCTTC.